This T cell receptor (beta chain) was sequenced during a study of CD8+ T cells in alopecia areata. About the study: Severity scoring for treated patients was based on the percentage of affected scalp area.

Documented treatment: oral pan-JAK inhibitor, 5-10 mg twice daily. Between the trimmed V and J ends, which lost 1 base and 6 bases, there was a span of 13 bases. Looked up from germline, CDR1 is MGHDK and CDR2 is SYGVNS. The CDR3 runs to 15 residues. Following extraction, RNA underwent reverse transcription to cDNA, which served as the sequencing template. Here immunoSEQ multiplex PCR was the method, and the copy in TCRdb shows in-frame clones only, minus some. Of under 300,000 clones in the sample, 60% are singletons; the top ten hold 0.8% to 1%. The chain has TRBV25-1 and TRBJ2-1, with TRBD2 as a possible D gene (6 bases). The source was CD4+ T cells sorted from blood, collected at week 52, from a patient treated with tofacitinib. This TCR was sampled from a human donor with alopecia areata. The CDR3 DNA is TGTGCCAGCAGTGAATTCGGGGGTCTCGGCAATGAGCAGTTCTTC. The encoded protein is CASSEFGGLGNEQFF. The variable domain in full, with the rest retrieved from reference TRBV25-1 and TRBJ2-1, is EADIYQTPRYLVIGTGKKITLECSQTMGHDKMYWYQQDPGMELHLIHYSYGVNSTEKGDLSSESTVSRIRTEHFPLTLESARPSHTSQYLCASSEFGGLGNEQFFGPGTRLTVL.